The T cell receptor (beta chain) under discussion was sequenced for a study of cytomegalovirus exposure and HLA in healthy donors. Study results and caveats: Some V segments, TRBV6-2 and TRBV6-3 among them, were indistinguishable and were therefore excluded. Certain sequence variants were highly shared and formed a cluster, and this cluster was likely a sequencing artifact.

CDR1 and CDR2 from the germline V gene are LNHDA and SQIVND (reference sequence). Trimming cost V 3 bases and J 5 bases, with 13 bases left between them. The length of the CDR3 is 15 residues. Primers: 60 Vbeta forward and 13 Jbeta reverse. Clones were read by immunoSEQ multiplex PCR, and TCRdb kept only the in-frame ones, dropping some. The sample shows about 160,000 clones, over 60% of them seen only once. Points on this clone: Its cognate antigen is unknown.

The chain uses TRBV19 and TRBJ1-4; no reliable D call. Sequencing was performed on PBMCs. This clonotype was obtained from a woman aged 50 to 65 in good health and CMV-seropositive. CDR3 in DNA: TGTGCCAGTAGTATCGAGACTAAGACGAATGAAAAACTGTTTTTT. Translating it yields CASSIETKTNEKLFF.